This T cell receptor (beta chain) stems from a study of cytomegalovirus exposure and HLA in healthy donors. Study-wide context: Of some 360 genotyped donors, roughly 81% clustered with self-reported Caucasian donors.

A word on this clone: What it binds is not known.

The germline gives CDR1 SEHNR, CDR2 FQNEAQ (reference sequence). Deletions cut 4 bases from V and 6 bases from J, with 18 bases between. CDR3 length: 15 amino acids. General study results and limits: Earlier analysis yielded a pattern in which most TCR beta V segments were productive about 87% or about 30% of the time.

Vbeta (60) and Jbeta (13) primers were used in the PCR. Measured with immunoSEQ multiplex PCR; TCRdb has only the in-frame clones, and not every one. The sample contains about 250,000 clones, roughly 73% of which appear only once. While unrecorded immune exposures were likely, the donors were nominally healthy when sampled. Sequencing was done on a sample of PBMCs. The source is a boy between 10 and 17 years old in good health and CMV-seronegative. This chain uses TRBV7-9 with TRBJ1-1; no firm D call. The chain's CDR3 is CASSYGSPAPPEAFF. The CDR3 DNA reads as TGTGCCAGCAGCTACGGGTCCCCGGCCCCTCCTGAAGCTTTCTTT.